This TCR beta chain was identified during a study of blood T cells in healthy people across ages. A second PCR, run for about 6 to 12 cycles, used a sample-barcoded 5' primer plus a J-beta primer mix. TCRdb re-called the 5' RACE reads through MiXCR, storing one row per CDR3 protein. Of about 680,000 distinct CDR3 sequences detected, 45% to 50% appear once; the ten largest clones hold around 32%. Study-level points and caveats: Using unsorted PBMCs precluded a conclusive naive versus antigen-experienced comparison. The study regarded diversity estimates from one million T cells as underestimates. Per million T cells, the diversity of TCR beta decreased roughly linearly as age advanced.

V lost 7 bases, J lost 6 bases, and 16 bases lay in between. The germline gives CDR1 KGHSH, CDR2 LQKENI. The CDR3 is made up of 14 amino acids. On this clonotype: Its specificity is not known.

Input material: blood. This sequence was found in a woman aged 60 to 75 in good health. J is TRBJ2-1 and V is TRBV18; D is unclear. The CDR3: CASYSTTRSNEQFF. The CDR3 DNA reads as TGTGCCAGCTACTCCACGACCCGGAGCAATGAGCAGTTCTTC.